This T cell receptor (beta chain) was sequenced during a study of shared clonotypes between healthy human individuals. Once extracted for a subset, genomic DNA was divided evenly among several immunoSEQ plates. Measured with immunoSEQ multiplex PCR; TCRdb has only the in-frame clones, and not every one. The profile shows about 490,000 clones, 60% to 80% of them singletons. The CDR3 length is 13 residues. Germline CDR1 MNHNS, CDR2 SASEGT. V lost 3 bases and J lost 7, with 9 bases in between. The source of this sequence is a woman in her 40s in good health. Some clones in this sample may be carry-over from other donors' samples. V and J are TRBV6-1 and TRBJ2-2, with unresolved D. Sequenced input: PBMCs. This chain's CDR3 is CASSDAGHGELFF. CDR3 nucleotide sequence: TGTGCCAGCAGTGACGCAGGCCACGGGGAGCTGTTTTTT.